This TCR beta chain is from a study of T cells in Graves' hyperthyroidism and ophthalmopathy. This clonotype has at least ten counts. RNA transcripts were the template for amplifying TCR beta CDR3 regions. The HTBI primer set drove a first-round RT-PCR of the TCR CDR3. TCRdb redid the calling of the multiplex PCR reads with MiXCR, one entry per CDR3 protein. The table shows roughly 700,000 distinct CDR3 sequences, with around a third occurring only once. V lost 3 bases, J lost 1 base, and 19 bases lay in between. Looked up from germline, CDR1 is SGDLS and CDR2 is YYNGEE. CDR3 length: 17 amino acids. Sequenced material: blood. The clonotype originates from a woman aged 40 to 50 with Graves' hyperthyroidism. The V and J genes are TRBV9 and TRBJ1-1; tentative D call: TRBD1 (6 bases). As DNA, the CDR3 is TGTGCCAGCAGCGCCCCGGGACACCGAAGCGCGAACACTGAAGCTTTCTTT. This encodes CASSAPGHRSANTEAFF.